What follows are 27 T cell receptor beta chains derived from one specimen sequenced in a study of regulatory T cells in long-lasting Graves disease (dated by TCRdb to the early 2020s). What this sample's time point label stands for: persistent/refractory GD, antithyroid drugs over 5 years with positive TRAb. For both TCR sequencing and RNA sequencing, RNA was extracted from PBMCs using TRIzol. The library was produced with multiplex PCR. For sequencing, an Illumina HiSeq 4000 was employed. iRepertoire HTBI primers and Arm-PCR amplification of CDR3 regions were used to construct TCR beta libraries. Clones were called with MiXCR by TCRdb after fastp trimmed the public reads at Q25, and only in-frame beta chains were retained. Duplicate CDR3 protein sequences are folded into a single record with the most common DNA and genes. The sample contains 350,000 to 450,000 distinct CDR3 sequences, 20% to 25% of them found a single time. The ten largest clonotypes hold around 30% of the sample.

The specimen was peripheral blood mononuclear cells (PBMCs), collected when the disease was refractory, from a patient treated with antithyroid drugs. These receptor sequences come from a woman aged 40 to 50 with Graves disease. Donor details come from another sample of the same person, matched by shared clones.

This clonotype has more than one count but fewer than ten. The V call is TRBV11-2, the J call TRBJ2-7; D is perhaps TRBD2 (5 bases). From germline, CDR1 is SGHAT and CDR2 FQNNGV. The CDR3 length is 16 residues. The V gene lost 5 bases and the J gene lost 3 bases, with 20 bases spanning the gap. This CDR3 reads CASSLRSGIKNYEQYF. Written as DNA, the CDR3 is TGTGCCAGCAGCCTCCGAAGCGGAATTAAGAACTACGAGCAGTACTTC.

The genes are TRBV2 and TRBJ2-2; a weak D match, TRBD1 (5 bases). There are 15 residues in the CDR3. V was trimmed by 6 bases and J by 3 bases, leaving 14 bases between them. Germline CDR1 SNHLY, CDR2 FYNNEI. The CDR3, as DNA: TGTGCCAGCAGCGCAGGGATCTGGGACACCGGGGAGCTGTTTTTT. Translation gives CASSAGIWDTGELFF.

The sample holds many counts of this clonotype. The chain links TRBV28 to TRBJ1-1; D remains unclear. The CDR3 loop spans 12 amino acids. Germline V CDR1 and CDR2: MDHEN, SYDVKM. Trimming shortened V by 3 bases and J by 10 bases, and 12 bases separated the two germline ends. CDR3 nucleotide sequence: TGTGCCAGCAGTTTGAATGGAGGGAGAGCTTTCTTT. Its protein product is CASSLNGGRAFF.

Details on this clonotype: An end of the junction does not agree with germline; a read error may underlie this. CDR3 amino acids: CASVGNAGELFF. CDR3 nucleotide sequence: TGTGCCAGCGTTGGGAACGCCGGGGAGCTGTTTTTT. The V gene is TRBV28, the J gene TRBJ2-2, with unresolved D. The CDR3 consists of 12 residues. In germline, CDR1 is MDHEN, CDR2 SYDVKM.

Many counts were recorded for this clonotype. The CDR3 bases are TGTGCCAGCAGCCTCACTATCTGGGGGGGGCCAGAACCTTCTAACTATGGCTACACCTTC. Its protein product is CASSLTIWGGPEPSNYGYTF. The chain carries TRBV28 and TRBJ1-2; a weak D match, TRBD1 (6 bases). Trimming stripped 6 bases from V and 0 bases from J, with 29 bases between. From germline, CDR1 is MDHEN and CDR2 SYDVKM. The CDR3 totals 20 residues.

The CDR3 is CSARYKSSYNEQFF. As DNA, the CDR3 is TGCAGTGCTAGATACAAGAGCTCCTACAATGAGCAGTTCTTC. The rearrangement links TRBV20-1 to TRBJ2-1; no clear D. Germline CDR1 and CDR2: DFQATT and SNEGSKA (reference sequence). CDR3 length: 14 residues. Trimming pared 2 bases from V and 0 bases from J, leaving 8 bases between.

The CDR3 is CASSSGWTGELFF. The DNA of the CDR3 is TGCGCCAGCAGCTCGGGGTGGACAGGGGAGCTGTTTTTT. The chain employs TRBV5-1 and TRBJ2-2; possibly TRBD1 or TRBD2 for D (5 bases each). V was trimmed by 3 bases and J by 8 bases, leaving 11 bases between them. The CDR3 has 13 residues. Germline CDR1 SGHRS, CDR2 YFSETQ.

The chain joins TRBV5-1 to TRBJ2-5; the match to TRBD2 covers 11 bases. The CDR3 sequence is 16 residues long. Per the germline V gene, CDR1 is SGHRS and CDR2 is YFSETQ. V shed 4 bases, J shed 0 bases, and the junction held 5 bases outside the gene matches. CDR3 sequence reads: CASSRRLAGYQETQYF. The CDR3 nucleotides are TGCGCCAGCAGCCGTAGACTAGCGGGGTACCAAGAGACCCAGTACTTC.

This clonotype was seen ten or more times. J is TRBJ1-5 and V is TRBV20-1; D not resolved. Germline assignment: CDR1 DFQATT and CDR2 SNEGSKA (reference sequence). This CDR3 has 13 residues. Deletions cut 0 bases from V and 11 bases from J, with 14 bases between. The CDR3: CSAREVGSRAQHF. CDR3 DNA: TGCAGTGCTAGAGAGGTTGGGTCCCGAGCCCAGCATTTT.

In this sample, this clonotype turned up a few times. V is TRBV3-1 and J is TRBJ2-7; 10 bases fit TRBD2. Germline-derived CDR1 and CDR2 are LGHDT and YNNKEL (reference sequence). The CDR3 loop spans 13 amino acids. J gave up 4 bases and V 10 bases, and 7 bases lay outside the gene matches. CDR3 sequence (DNA): TGTGCCACGAAGCGGGAGGGGAATTACGAGCAGTACTTC. It yields the protein CATKREGNYEQYF.

The DNA for the CDR3 is TGTGCCTGGAGTGTAGGGCAGTCCTTAAGCGGCTACACCTTC. Its protein product is CAWSVGQSLSGYTF. The genes are TRBV30 and TRBJ1-2; D unresolved. CDR1 is GTSNPN and CDR2 is SVGIG in the germline V gene (reference sequence). The V gene lost 0 bases and the J gene lost 8 bases, with 16 bases spanning the gap. This CDR3 is built from 14 residues.

Worth noting for this clonotype: Given a much more abundant clone one base away, this may be a read error. This chain links TRBV6-1 with TRBJ1-1; D gene ambiguous. This CDR3 is built from 14 residues. The germline V gene has CDR1 MNHNS and CDR2 SASEGT. The CDR3 sequence: CAGSPLQARTEAFF. CDR3 DNA: TGTGCCGGCAGTCCCCTCCAGGCCAGGACTGAAGCTTTCTTT.

The chain recombines TRBV10-3 with TRBJ2-7; 9 bases line up with TRBD2. V was pared by 5 bases and J by 2 bases, with 10 bases of the junction left unmatched. The CDR3 spans 16 residues. In germline, CDR1 is ENHRY, CDR2 SYGVKD. The CDR3 DNA follows: TGTGCCATCAGTTACTCGATCCTAGCGGGAACCTACGAGCAGTACTTC. It translates to CAISYSILAGTYEQYF.

This clonotype has ten or more counts. The chain couples TRBV13 to TRBJ1-1, with no clear D. Germline V gene lookup returns CDR1 PRHDT and CDR2 FYEKMQ (reference sequence). The CDR3 length is 16 residues. V lost 1 base, J lost 0 bases, and 12 bases lay in between. The CDR3 nucleotides are TGTGCCAGCAGCTTAGATTCGGGCAGCATGAACACTGAAGCTTTCTTT. Translation: CASSLDSGSMNTEAFF.

This chain connects TRBV7-8 to TRBJ2-7, with 9 bases aligning to TRBD1. In germline, CDR1 is SGHVS, CDR2 FQNEAQ. The CDR3 has 16 amino acids. Unmatched junction bases numbered 13, after V lost 3 bases and J lost 7 bases. The CDR3 nucleotides read TGTGCCAGCAGCTTCATACCCGGGACAGGGTTCAATGAGCAGTACTTC. Translating gives CASSFIPGTGFNEQYF.

This clonotype was seen many times. V and J are TRBV2 and TRBJ1-1; D gene uncertain. Trimming pared 7 bases from V and 11 bases from J, leaving 14 bases between. Looked up from germline, CDR1 is SNHLY and CDR2 is FYNNEI. The CDR3 has 11 amino acids. CDR3 in DNA: TGTGCCAGCATTGGGCCCGGAGGCGCTTTCTTT. Encoded protein: CASIGPGGAFF.

This clonotype has a count of ten or more. This chain connects TRBV28 to TRBJ1-5; D is undetermined. There are 18 residues in the CDR3. Trimming pared 3 bases from V and 3 bases from J, leaving 21 bases between. The V gene's germline CDR1 is MDHEN and CDR2 SYDVKM. Here the CDR3 reads CASSFPPRTGSSNQPQHF. In DNA form, the CDR3 reads TGTGCCAGCAGTTTTCCCCCCAGGACGGGAAGCTCCAATCAGCCCCAGCATTTT.

This clonotype occurred a few times. This chain links TRBV19 with TRBJ1-4; 8 bases align to TRBD1. The CDR3 has 16 amino acids. V shed 3 bases, J shed 7 bases, and the junction held 10 bases outside the gene matches. Germline CDR1 is LNHDA and CDR2 is SQIVND (reference sequence). The CDR3 protein is CASSIGQGRRIEKLFF. The CDR3, as DNA: TGTGCCAGTAGTATCGGACAGGGAAGGAGGATTGAAAAACTGTTTTTT.

The rearrangement joins TRBV20-1 to TRBJ2-2; D perhaps matches TRBD1 (5 bases). This CDR3 has 14 residues. Germline loops: CDR1 DFQATT, CDR2 SNEGSKA (reference sequence). Between the trimmed V and J ends, which lost 6 bases and 3 bases, there was a span of 14 bases. Here the CDR3 DNA reads TGCAGTGCCCCTTGGGGCAGTTACACCGGGGAGCTGTTTTTT. Its protein product is CSAPWGSYTGELFF.

This clonotype was seen ten or more times. The chain links TRBV7-9 to TRBJ2-7; 9 nucleotides align to TRBD1. Trimming took 4 bases from V and 3 from J; bases not matched to a gene: 10. This CDR3 is built from 16 residues. Germline V gene sequence: CDR1 SEHNR, CDR2 FQNEAQ (reference sequence). The CDR3 DNA reads as TGTGCCAGCAGCTCCCGCACGGGACAGGGCCGCTACGAGCAGTACTTC. It encodes CASSSRTGQGRYEQYF. The variable domain in full, completed from reference TRBV7-9 and TRBJ2-7, reads DTGVSQNPRHKITKRGQNVTFRCDPISEHNRLYWYRQTLGQGPEFLTYFQNEAQLEKSRLLSDRFSAERPKGSFSTLEIQRTEQGDSAMYLCASSSRTGQGRYEQYFGPGTRLTVT.

The chain is built from TRBV10-3 and TRBJ2-5; D not resolved. Trimming took 6 bases from V and 3 from J, leaving 8 bases between them. The CDR3 is 12 amino acids. The germline CDR1 and CDR2 sequences are ENHRY and SYGVKD. Here the CDR3 reads CAISHAEETQYF. Written as DNA, the CDR3 is TGTGCCATCAGCCACGCCGAAGAGACCCAGTACTTC.

This clonotype was observed a handful of times. The V call is TRBV6-5, the J call TRBJ2-5; D is perhaps TRBD1 (6 bases). Trimming took off 4 bases at V and 6 bases at J, with 9 bases between the two ends. Germline V lookup: CDR1 MNHEY, CDR2 SVGAGI. This CDR3 is 12 amino acids long. CDR3 nucleotides: TGTGCCAGCAGTTGGGACAAACAGACCCAGTACTTC. It specifies CASSWDKQTQYF.

This clonotype was counted many times. The rearrangement links TRBV7-2 to TRBJ2-5; tentatively, D is TRBD2 (6 bases). Germline V gene sequence: CDR1 SGHTA, CDR2 FQGNSA. The CDR3 runs to 16 residues. Trimming took 5 bases from V and 2 from J, leaving 18 bases between them. Here the CDR3 DNA reads TGTGCCAGCAGCATGCGGGGAGGTAACGGGCAAGAGACCCAGTACTTC. It yields the protein CASSMRGGNGQETQYF.

V and J are TRBV3-1 and TRBJ2-5, with 15 bases identical to TRBD2. V lost 3 bases to trimming and J lost 2 bases; unmatched junction nucleotides: 4. Germline CDR1 reads LGHDT; CDR2 reads YNNKEL (reference sequence). The CDR3 runs to 17 residues. The DNA for the CDR3 is TGTGCCAGCAGCCATGGACTAGCGGGAGGGCCACAAGAGACCCAGTACTTC. As protein: CASSHGLAGGPQETQYF.

This clonotype occurred a few times. This chain uses TRBV6-1 with TRBJ2-2; tentative D call: TRBD2 (6 bases). CDR1 and CDR2 from the germline V gene are MNHNS and SASEGT. The CDR3 spans 16 residues. Trimming removed 8 bases at V and 4 bases at J, with 20 bases between. CDR3 in amino acids: CASGIKPGLITGELFF. Here the CDR3 DNA reads TGTGCCAGCGGGATCAAACCGGGACTCATCACCGGGGAGCTGTTTTTT.

The V gene is TRBV3-1, the J gene TRBJ1-5; D is undetermined. CDR1 is LGHDT, CDR2 YNNKEL, per germline (reference sequence). This CDR3 has 13 residues. The V end lost 3 bases, the J end lost 4 bases, and 7 bases lay between the germline ends. The CDR3, as DNA: TGTGCCAGCAGCCAGGCAGCGAATCAGCCCCAGCATTTT. Protein: CASSQAANQPQHF.

V is TRBV11-2 and J is TRBJ2-4; the D gene is possibly TRBD2 (5 bases). This CDR3 spans 18 amino acids. Germline V gene sequence: CDR1 SGHAT, CDR2 FQNNGV. With 5 bases removed from V and 0 bases from J, the gap between germline ends came to 20 bases. The CDR3 here is CASSPTRTLPLAKNIQYF. CDR3 bases: TGTGCCAGCAGCCCTACTAGGACCTTACCCCTAGCCAAAAACATTCAGTACTTC.